This entry describes one TCR beta chain. What it binds is not known. TCRdb re-called the RACE reads with MiXCR, one entry per CDR3 protein. This table has about 90,000 distinct CDR3 sequences, about 10% appearing once. The data stem from a study of human T cells and chemical hapten exposure. General study findings and limits: Those TCRs sitting above 1 in 1000 frequency stayed the same with DPC sensitization.

The time point denotes: patch test 1, 2 weeks after DPC sensitization. As for treatment: therapeutic diphenylcyclopropenone sensitization with weekly scalp DPC. Germline V CDR1 and CDR2: DFQATT, SNEGSKA (reference sequence). The germline V and J ends were trimmed by 4 bases and 4 bases, with 20 bases remaining between them. There are 15 residues in the CDR3. V gene TRBV20-1 combines with J gene TRBJ2-7; tentatively, D is TRBD1 (5 bases). The sequencing used whole blood, collected in connection with sensitization to the hapten diphenylcyclopropenone (DPC). The clonotype originates from a man aged 40-49 years with alopecia areata. Some clones in this sample may be carry-over from other donors' samples. DNA of the CDR3: TGCAGTGCTACTCCGCTCAACAGACCAGGGTACGAGCAGTACTTC. This sequence encodes CSATPLNRPGYEQYF.